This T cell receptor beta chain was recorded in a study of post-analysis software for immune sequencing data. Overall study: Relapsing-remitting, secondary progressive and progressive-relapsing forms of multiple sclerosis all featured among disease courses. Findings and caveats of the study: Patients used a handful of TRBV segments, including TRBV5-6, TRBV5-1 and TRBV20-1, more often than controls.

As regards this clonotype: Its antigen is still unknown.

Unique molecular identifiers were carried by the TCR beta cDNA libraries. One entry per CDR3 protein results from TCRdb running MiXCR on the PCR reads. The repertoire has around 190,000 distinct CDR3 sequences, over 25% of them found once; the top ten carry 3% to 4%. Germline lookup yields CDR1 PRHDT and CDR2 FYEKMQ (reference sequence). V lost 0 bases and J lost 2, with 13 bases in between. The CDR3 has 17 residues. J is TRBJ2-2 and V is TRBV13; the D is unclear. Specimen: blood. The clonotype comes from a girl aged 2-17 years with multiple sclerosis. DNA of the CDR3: TGTGCCAGCAGCTTAGGGTTTTCTGGCAGAAACACCGGGGAGCTGTTTTTT. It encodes CASSLGFSGRNTGELFF.